Each of the 21 T cell receptor beta chains below was sequenced from the same sample in a study of tumor and adjacent non-tumor tissue in lung cancer. RNA was extracted from bulk tissue without any cell sorting. TCRbeta libraries were built with three rounds of nested PCR, modified from ARM-PCR. TCRdb ran MiXCR on the multiplex PCR reads and lists one entry per CDR3 protein. The sample lists roughly 120,000 distinct CDR3 sequences; approximately 84% were seen once. Sequenced input: lung tumor tissue. The receptor source for this set is a man between 65 and 85 years old with non-small cell lung cancer.

Turning to this clonotype: Likely a read error: the CDR3 ends without its conserved phenylalanine or tryptophan. The chain is built from TRBV6-5 and TRBJ2-7, with 9 positions matching TRBD2. The CDR3 covers 15 residues. Germline V lookup: CDR1 MNHEY, CDR2 SVGAGI. CDR3 nucleotide sequence: TGTTCCGTCGGAAGGGGACTAGCAGGTTCTTACGAGCAGTACTTA. Translation: CSVGRGLAGSYEQYL.

In DNA, the CDR3 is TGCGCCAGCAGCCAAGGTCGGACAGACGAAGAGACCCAGTACTTC. Protein sequence: CASSQGRTDEETQYF. The chain joins TRBV4-1 to TRBJ2-5; D may be TRBD1 (6 bases). Deletions cut 1 base from V and 3 bases from J, with 12 bases between. Looked up from germline, CDR1 is MGHRA and CDR2 is YSYEKL. This CDR3 spans 15 amino acids.

About this clonotype itself: At one boundary the junction diverges from the germline segment, which might be a read error. The gene calls are TRBV20-1 and TRBJ1-5; maybe TRBD1 (6 bases). There are 14 residues in the CDR3. Germline assignment: CDR1 DFQATT and CDR2 SNEGSKA (reference sequence). Here the CDR3 reads CIAQIPGDNQPQDF. In DNA form, the CDR3 reads TGTATTGCTCAAATACCCGGGGACAATCAGCCCCAGGATTTT.

As regards this clonotype: A read error may explain this, as a much larger clone is one base away. The conserved closing phenylalanine or tryptophan is absent in this CDR3, likely reflecting a read error. The chain recombines TRBV5-1 with TRBJ1-5, with D uncertain. Germline V gives CDR1 SGHRS, CDR2 YFSETQ. V lost 3 bases and J 2 bases, leaving 6 bases between the germline ends. The CDR3 loop spans 13 amino acids. The chain's CDR3 is CASSWGGNQPQHY. CDR3 bases: TGCGCCAGCAGCTGGGGAGGCAATCAGCCCCAGCATTAT.

Worth noting for this clonotype: One end of the junction does not line up with germline, which may come from a read error. CDR3 DNA sequence: TGTACCAGCAGCCTGTACAGTCAGTACGGGGAGCTGCTTTTT. Its translation: CTSSLYSQYGELLF. The chain employs TRBV11-2 and TRBJ2-2; tentative D call: TRBD2 (5 bases). CDR3 length: 14 amino acids. Germline V CDR1 and CDR2: SGHAT, FQNNGV.

Turning to this clonotype: A junction end diverges from the germline sequence, so it may reflect a read error. This sequence joins TRBV11-3 and TRBJ2-2; TRBD1 or TRBD2 may be the D gene (5 bases each). Germline CDR1 and CDR2: SGHNT and YENEEA. The CDR3 runs to 15 residues. This chain's CDR3 is CSSSPRRGNTGELFF. CDR3 nucleotides: TGTTCCAGCAGCCCGCGACGGGGCAACACCGGGGAGTTGTTTTTT. Full variable domain (missing parts from reference TRBV11-3 and TRBJ2-2): EAGVVQSPRYKIIEKKQPVAFWCNPISGHNTLYWYLQNLGQGPELLIRYENEEAVDDSQLPKDRFSAERLKGVDSTLKIQPAELGDSAVYLCSSSPRRGNTGELFFGEGSRLTVL.

The chain links TRBV5-6 to TRBJ2-1; D ambiguous. CDR3 length: 16 residues. Germline CDR1 and CDR2: SGHDT and YYEEEE. V lost 3 bases and J 6 bases, leaving 19 bases between the germline ends. The CDR3 DNA reads as TGTGCCAGCAGCTCCCGGTCCCCGAGTTTCTTCAATGAGCAGTTCTTC. It translates to CASSSRSPSFFNEQFF.

This clonotype was seen more than once but under ten times. One base away lies a much larger clone, so this may be a sequencing read error. V gene TRBV5-1 combines with J gene TRBJ1-4, with D unresolved. The CDR3 has 13 amino acids. Germline CDR1 and CDR2: SGHRS and YFSETQ. The chain's CDR3 is CASRDATNEKLIF. The CDR3, as DNA: TGCGCCAGCAGGGATGCAACTAATGAAAAACTGATTTTT.

The chain recombines TRBV1 with TRBJ1-2; the table's D call, TRBD1, has no DNA check behind it. TRBV1 is annotated as a pseudogene. This CDR3 has 14 amino acids. The CDR3 is CTSSPQGQGGVYTF. CDR3 coding DNA: TGCACCAGCAGCCCCCAGGGACAGGGTGGAGTCTACACATTC.

With regard to this clonotype: The CDR3 does not end in the conserved phenylalanine or tryptophan, so this is likely a read error. It is unclear where the CDR3 begins or ends on the DNA, so no DNA is shown, and the CDR3 is as TCRdb lists it. The gene calls are TRBV20-1 and TRBJ2-1; TRBD2 is the table's D call, not checked against the DNA. Germline V gene lookup returns CDR1 DFQATT and CDR2 SNEGSKA (reference sequence). The CDR3 contains 17 residues when both ends are counted. CDR3: CSARDPSGGAAWDEEFY.

This clonotype was observed once. The germline gene is not matched at one end of the junction; a read error may be the cause. The rearrangement joins TRBV11-3 to TRBJ2-2, with D maybe TRBD2 (5 bases). This CDR3 region has 13 residues. The germline V gene has CDR1 SGHNT and CDR2 YENEEA. CDR3 nucleotides: TGTTCGAGCAGCTTAGCTCCCCCCGGGGAGCTGTTTTTC. Its protein is CSSSLAPPGELFF.

There are a few counts of this clonotype. A read error may produce the germline difference seen at one junction end. The rearrangement links TRBV28 to TRBJ2-2; D remains unclear. The CDR3 is 13 residues long. The germline gives CDR1 MDHEN, CDR2 SYDVKM. The CDR3 is CAGSLIFAGELFF. The CDR3 nucleotides read TGTGCCGGCAGTTTAATCTTTGCCGGGGAGCTGTTTTTT.

As concerns this clonotype: The CDR3 carries no conserved terminal phenylalanine or tryptophan, so it likely arises from a read error. Because the CDR3's place on the DNA is in doubt, the DNA is left out and the CDR3 is given as listed by TCRdb. This CDR3 reads CASSLLLGQKSSMEQYS. The V call is TRBV12-3 or TRBV12-4, the J call TRBJ2-7; TRBD1, the table's D call, was not compared with the DNA. A total of 17 residues make up the CDR3, ends included.

On this clonotype: Mismatch with germline at one junction end may stem from a read error. The V call is TRBV29-1, the J call TRBJ2-7; tentative D call: TRBD2 (6 bases). CDR3 size: 12 residues. Looked up from germline, CDR1 is SQVTM and CDR2 is ANQGSEA. As DNA, the CDR3 is TGCAGCGCAATACGGGGGACCTACGGGCAGTACTTC. Residues: CSAIRGTYGQYF.

Concerning this clonotype itself: Germline and junction disagree at one end, which may indicate a read error. The chain links TRBV28 to TRBJ2-3, with TRBD2 matching 9 bases. The CDR3 is 15 residues long. The germline V gene encodes CDR1 MDHEN and CDR2 SYDVKM. CDR3 loop: CASSSLAGGLDMQYF. The CDR3 DNA follows: TGTGCCAGCAGTTCCCTGGCGGGAGGGTTAGATATGCAGTATTTT.

This clonotype appeared once. A much larger clone lies a single base off, so this may be a read error. The CDR3 DNA follows: TGTGCCAGCAGCTTATCAGCTTACGAGCAGTACTTC. Encoded protein: CASSLSAYEQYF. The rearrangement joins TRBV7-9 to TRBJ2-7, with unresolved D. With 2 bases removed from V and 4 bases from J, the gap between germline ends came to 6 bases. Germline CDR1 SEHNR, CDR2 FQNEAQ (reference sequence). The CDR3 length is 12 residues.

As regards this clonotype: Germline and junction disagree at one end, which may indicate a read error. The V gene is TRBV5-1, the J gene TRBJ2-7; 8 nucleotides line up with TRBD1. Germline lookup yields CDR1 SGHRS and CDR2 YFSETQ. The CDR3 runs 17 residues. In DNA form, the CDR3 reads TGCACCAGCAGTCCCCCGAGGACAGGGCCTTTCTCCTACGAGCAGTACTTC. Protein sequence: CTSSPPRTGPFSYEQYF.

A word on this clonotype: The conserved final phenylalanine or tryptophan is absent from the CDR3, which likely points to a read error. The chain uses TRBV6-1 and TRBJ2-7; D gene uncertain. Per the germline V gene, CDR1 is MNHNS and CDR2 is SASEGT. The CDR3 has 15 amino acids. Trimming stripped 4 bases from V and 4 bases from J, with 17 bases between. CDR3 in amino acids: CASSVPFSRRYEQYI. The CDR3 coding sequence is TGTGCCAGCAGTGTCCCATTTAGCAGGAGATACGAGCAGTACATT.

This clonotype was seen repeatedly, ten times or more. A much bigger clone sits one base away, suggesting this may be a read error. The chain joins TRBV6-5 to TRBJ2-7; no clear D. CDR1 and CDR2 from the germline V gene are MNHEY and SVGAGI. With 2 bases removed from V and 0 bases from J, the gap between germline ends came to 5 bases. This CDR3 has 13 amino acids. For the CDR3, the DNA is TGTGCCAGCAGTTACATAGACTCCTACGAGCAGTACTTC. Encoded protein: CASSYIDSYEQYF.

The gene calls are TRBV7-2 and TRBJ1-6; possibly TRBD1 for D (5 bases). V was clipped by 0 bases and J by 9 bases, with 9 bases between them. CDR3 length: 14 residues. Germline loops: CDR1 SGHTA, CDR2 FQGNSA. CDR3 DNA: TGTGCCAGCAGCTTAGCCTCTGGGGGTTCACCCCTCCACTTT. As protein: CASSLASGGSPLHF. The full variable domain, its missing parts supplied by reference TRBV7-2 and TRBJ1-6, is GAGVSQSPSNKVTEKGKDVELRCDPISGHTALYWYRQSLGQGLEFLIYFQGNSAPDKSGLPSDRFSAERTGGSVSTLTIQRTQQEDSAVYLCASSLASGGSPLHFGNGTRLTVT.

In the case of this clonotype: Because it lacks the conserved phenylalanine or tryptophan at the end, this CDR3 is likely a read error. The chain combines TRBV6-5 with TRBJ2-7, with D uncertain. CDR3 length: 14 amino acids. Trimming shortened V by 2 bases and J by 7 bases, and 15 bases separated the two germline ends. Germline V gives CDR1 MNHEY, CDR2 SVGAGI. The chain's CDR3 is CASSYVGYSYEQYL. The CDR3, as DNA: TGTGCCAGCAGTTACGTTGGCTACAGCTATGAGCAGTACTTA.